The 3 T cell receptor beta chains reported below all come from one sample, sequenced in a study of early T cells in non-severe SARS-CoV-2 infection. TCRdb re-called the 5' RACE reads with MiXCR, one entry per CDR3 protein. The sample carries 65,000 to 85,000 distinct CDR3 sequences, roughly a sixth recorded once. The sample was whole blood. These TCRs come from an adult who was a healthcare worker with PCR-confirmed SARS-CoV-2 infection or an uninfected control (not recorded which).

This clonotype appeared a few times. The rearrangement links TRBV6-2 or TRBV6-3 to TRBJ1-2; D ambiguous. Per the germline V gene, CDR1 is MNHEY and CDR2 is SVGEGT. This CDR3 is 16 amino acids long. V was shortened by 1 base and J by 4 bases, with 16 bases between the two germline ends. The CDR3 region is CASSYFGVREIYGYTF. CDR3 DNA sequence: TGTGCCAGCAGTTACTTTGGGGTGCGGGAAATCTATGGCTACACCTTC.

This clonotype was seen at least ten times. This chain connects TRBV14 to TRBJ2-7; TRBD2 agrees at 7 bases. Trimming removed 1 base from V and 5 bases from J; junction bases left unmatched: 8. Germline CDR1 is SGHDN and CDR2 is FVKESK. CDR3 length: 15 amino acids. The CDR3 DNA follows: TGTGCCAGCAGCCAAGGGGCCGGGAGGACCCACGAGCAGTACTTC. It translates to CASSQGAGRTHEQYF. Combining the CDR3 with reference TRBV14 and TRBJ2-7 gives the whole variable domain EAGVTQFPSHSVIEKGQTVTLRCDPISGHDNLYWYRRVMGKEIKFLLHFVKESKQDESGMPNNRFLAERTGGTYSTLKVQPAELEDSGVYFCASSQGAGRTHEQYFGPGTRLTVT.

This chain links TRBV28 with TRBJ1-2; a weak D match, TRBD1 (6 bases). This CDR3 contains 11 residues. V gave up 5 bases and J gave up 10 bases, with 11 bases separating them. Germline CDR1 and CDR2: MDHEN and SYDVKM. The CDR3 sequence: CASSHRQAYTF. CDR3 bases: TGTGCCAGCAGTCACCGACAGGCCTACACCTTC.